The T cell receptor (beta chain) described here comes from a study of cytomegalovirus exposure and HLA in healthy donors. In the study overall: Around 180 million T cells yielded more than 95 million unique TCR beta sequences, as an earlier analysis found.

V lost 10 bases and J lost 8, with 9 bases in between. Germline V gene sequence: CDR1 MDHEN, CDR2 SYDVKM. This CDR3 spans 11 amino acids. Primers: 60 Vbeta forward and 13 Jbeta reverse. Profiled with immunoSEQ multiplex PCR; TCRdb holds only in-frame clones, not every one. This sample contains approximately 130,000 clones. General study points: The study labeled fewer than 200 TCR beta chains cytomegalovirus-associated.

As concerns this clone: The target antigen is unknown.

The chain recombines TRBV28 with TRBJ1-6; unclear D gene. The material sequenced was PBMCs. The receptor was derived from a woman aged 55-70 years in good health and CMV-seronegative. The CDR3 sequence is CATGGHSPLHF. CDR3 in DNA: TGTGCCACCGGCGGCCATTCACCCCTCCACTTT. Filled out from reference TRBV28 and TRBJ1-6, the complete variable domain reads DVKVTQSSRYLVKRTGEKVFLECVQDMDHENMFWYRQDPGLGLRLIYFSYDVKMKEKGDIPEGYSVSREKKERFSLILESASTNQTSMYLCATGGHSPLHFGNGTRLTVT.